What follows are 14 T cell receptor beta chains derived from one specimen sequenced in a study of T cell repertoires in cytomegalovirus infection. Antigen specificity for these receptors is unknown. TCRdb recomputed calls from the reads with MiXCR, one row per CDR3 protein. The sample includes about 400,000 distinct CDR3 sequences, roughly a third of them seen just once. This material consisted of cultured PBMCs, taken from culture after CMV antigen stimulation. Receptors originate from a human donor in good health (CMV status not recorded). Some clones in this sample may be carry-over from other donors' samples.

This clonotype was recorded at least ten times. As DNA, the CDR3 is TGTGCCAGCAGCTTAGCCGGGGGTCCCTATCAGCCCCAGCATTTT. Translation: CASSLAGGPYQPQHF. This sequence joins TRBV7-2 and TRBJ1-5; possible D gene TRBD1, 5 bases. V was cut by 0 bases and J by 5 bases, with 11 bases left in between. CDR3 length equals 15 residues. CDR1 and CDR2 from the germline V gene are SGHTA and FQGNSA. Full variable domain (outside the CDR3, taken from reference TRBV7-2 and TRBJ1-5): GAGVSQSPSNKVTEKGKDVELRCDPISGHTALYWYRQSLGQGLEFLIYFQGNSAPDKSGLPSDRFSAERTGGSVSTLTIQRTQQEDSAVYLCASSLAGGPYQPQHFGDGTRLSIL.

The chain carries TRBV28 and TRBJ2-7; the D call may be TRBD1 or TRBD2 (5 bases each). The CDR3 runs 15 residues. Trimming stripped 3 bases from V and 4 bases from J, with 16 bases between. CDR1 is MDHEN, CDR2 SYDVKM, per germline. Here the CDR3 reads CASSFGESGPYEQYF. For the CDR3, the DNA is TGTGCCAGCAGTTTTGGGGAATCGGGACCATACGAGCAGTACTTC.

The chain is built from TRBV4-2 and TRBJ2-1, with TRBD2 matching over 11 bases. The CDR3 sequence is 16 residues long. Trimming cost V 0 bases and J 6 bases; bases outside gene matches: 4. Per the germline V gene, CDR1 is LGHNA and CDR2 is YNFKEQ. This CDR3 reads CASSQDTSGRVNEQFF. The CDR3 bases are TGTGCCAGCAGCCAAGACACTAGCGGGAGAGTCAATGAGCAGTTCTTC.

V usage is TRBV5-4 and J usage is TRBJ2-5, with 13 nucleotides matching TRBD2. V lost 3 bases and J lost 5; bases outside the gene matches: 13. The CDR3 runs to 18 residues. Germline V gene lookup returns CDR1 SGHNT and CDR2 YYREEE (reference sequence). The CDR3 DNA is TGTGCCAGCAGCTCGCACTGGACTAGCGGGAGAGTTGGGGAGACCCAGTACTTC. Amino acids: CASSSHWTSGRVGETQYF.

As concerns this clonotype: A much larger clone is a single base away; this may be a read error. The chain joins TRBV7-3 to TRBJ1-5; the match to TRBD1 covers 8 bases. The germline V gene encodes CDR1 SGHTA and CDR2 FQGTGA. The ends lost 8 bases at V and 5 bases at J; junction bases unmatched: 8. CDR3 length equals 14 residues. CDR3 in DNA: TGTGCCAGCGGCCCGGACAGGGCGGATCAGCCCCAGCATTTT. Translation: CASGPDRADQPQHF. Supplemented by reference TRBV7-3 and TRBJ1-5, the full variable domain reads GAGVSQTPSNKVTEKGKYVELRCDPISGHTALYWYRQSLGQGPEFLIYFQGTGAADDSGLPNDRFFAVRPEGSVSTLKIQRTERGDSAVYLCASGPDRADQPQHFGDGTRLSIL.

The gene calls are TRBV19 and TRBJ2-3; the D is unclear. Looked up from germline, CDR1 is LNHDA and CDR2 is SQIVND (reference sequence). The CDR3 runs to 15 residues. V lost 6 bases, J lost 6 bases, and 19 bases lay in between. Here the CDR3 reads CASRELPDRRDTQYF. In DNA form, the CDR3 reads TGTGCCAGTAGGGAGCTCCCTGACCGACGGGATACGCAGTATTTT.

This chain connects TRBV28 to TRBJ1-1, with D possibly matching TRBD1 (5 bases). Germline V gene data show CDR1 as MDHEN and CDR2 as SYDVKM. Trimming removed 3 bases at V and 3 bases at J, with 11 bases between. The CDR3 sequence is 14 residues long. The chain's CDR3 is CASSFRGGYTEAFF. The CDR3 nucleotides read TGTGCCAGCAGTTTCCGTGGGGGGTACACTGAAGCTTTCTTT.

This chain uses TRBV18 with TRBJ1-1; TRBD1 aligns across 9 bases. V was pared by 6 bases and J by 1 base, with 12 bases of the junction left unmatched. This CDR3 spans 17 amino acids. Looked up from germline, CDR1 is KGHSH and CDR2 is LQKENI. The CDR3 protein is CASSPRPGQGPNTEAFF. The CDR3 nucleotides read TGTGCCAGCTCCCCGCGTCCGGGACAGGGTCCGAACACTGAAGCTTTCTTT.

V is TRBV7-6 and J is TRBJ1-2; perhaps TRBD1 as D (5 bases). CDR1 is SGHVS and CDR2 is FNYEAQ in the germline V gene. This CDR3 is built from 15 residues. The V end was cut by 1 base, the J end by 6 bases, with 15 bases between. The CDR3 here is CASSLERRDRNGYTF. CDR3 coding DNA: TGTGCCAGCAGCTTAGAGCGCAGGGATAGGAATGGCTACACCTTC. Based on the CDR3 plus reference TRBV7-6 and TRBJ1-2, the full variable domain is GAGVSQSPRYKVTKRGQDVALRCDPISGHVSLYWYRQALGQGPEFLTYFNYEAQQDKSGLPNDRFSAERPEGSISTLTIQRTEQRDSAMYRCASSLERRDRNGYTFGSGTRLTVV.

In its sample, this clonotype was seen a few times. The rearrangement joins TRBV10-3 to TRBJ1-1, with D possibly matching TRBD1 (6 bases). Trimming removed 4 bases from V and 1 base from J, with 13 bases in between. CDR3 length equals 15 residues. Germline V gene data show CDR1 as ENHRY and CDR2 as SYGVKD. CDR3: CAISGINRANTEAFF. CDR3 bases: TGTGCCATCAGTGGAATTAACAGGGCGAACACTGAAGCTTTCTTT.

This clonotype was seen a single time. The CDR3 reads CASSPRSGTSGIEQYF. CDR3 DNA sequence: TGTGCCAGCTCACCAAGGAGTGGGACTAGCGGGATTGAGCAGTACTTC. This chain joins TRBV18 and TRBJ2-7; 13 bases align to TRBD2. V shed 2 bases, J shed 7 bases, and the junction held 8 bases outside the gene matches. This CDR3 spans 16 amino acids. Germline CDR1 KGHSH, CDR2 LQKENI. Full variable domain (remainder filled in from reference TRBV18 and TRBJ2-7): NAGVMQNPRHLVRRRGQEARLRCSPMKGHSHVYWYRQLPEEGLKFMVYLQKENIIDESGMPKERFSAEFPKEGPSILRIQQVVRGDSAAYFCASSPRSGTSGIEQYFGPGTRLTVT.

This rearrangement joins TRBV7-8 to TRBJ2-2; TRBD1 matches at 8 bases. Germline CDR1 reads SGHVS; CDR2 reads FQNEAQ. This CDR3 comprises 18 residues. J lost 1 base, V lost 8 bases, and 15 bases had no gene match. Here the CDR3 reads CASGRRGDRTLNTGELFF. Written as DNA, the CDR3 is TGTGCCAGCGGGAGGCGAGGGGACAGGACCCTGAACACCGGGGAGCTGTTTTTT.

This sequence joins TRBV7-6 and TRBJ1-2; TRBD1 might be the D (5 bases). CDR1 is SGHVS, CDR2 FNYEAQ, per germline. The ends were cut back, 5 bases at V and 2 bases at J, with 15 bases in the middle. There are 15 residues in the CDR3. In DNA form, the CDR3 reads TGTGCCAGCAGCCTTACTGACCGGGGGAACTATGGCTACACCTTC. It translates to CASSLTDRGNYGYTF.

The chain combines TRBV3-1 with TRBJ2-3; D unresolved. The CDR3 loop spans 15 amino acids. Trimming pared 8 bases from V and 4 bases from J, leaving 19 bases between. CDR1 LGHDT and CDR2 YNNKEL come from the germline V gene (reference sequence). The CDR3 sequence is CASGSRSSNADTQYF. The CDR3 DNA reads TGTGCCAGCGGATCACGGAGTAGTAACGCAGATACGCAGTATTTT.